Shown below are 26 T cell receptor beta chains from a single sample sequenced in a study of cytomegalovirus exposure and HLA in healthy donors. PCR primers comprised 60 Vbeta and 13 Jbeta primers. Some clones are missing from TCRdb's copy, which holds only in-frame ones; the method was immunoSEQ multiplex PCR. Among fewer than 250,000 clones listed, roughly 90% were seen once. Material for sequencing was PBMCs. The receptors derive from a boy aged 2-15 years in good health and CMV-seronegative.

This clone was recorded once. The chain is built from TRBV27 and TRBJ2-7; D is perhaps TRBD2 (5 bases). CDR3 length: 14 residues. CDR1 and CDR2 (germline): MNHEY, SMNVEV (reference sequence). The V end lost 8 bases, the J end lost 2 bases, and 16 bases lay between the germline ends. This chain's CDR3 is CASSRVQTTYEQYF. CDR3 nucleotides: TGTGCCAGCTCGAGGGTCCAGACAACCTACGAGCAGTACTTC.

V is TRBV29-1 and J is TRBJ2-1, with a weak D call TRBD2 (5 bases). Germline loops: CDR1 SQVTM, CDR2 ANQGSEA. The CDR3 has 13 residues. V was pared by 2 bases and J by 5 bases, with 10 bases between. CDR3 loop: CSVEPTRDNEQFF. CDR3 nucleotides: TGCAGCGTTGAACCAACGAGGGACAATGAGCAGTTCTTC.

The V call is TRBV4-1, the J call TRBJ2-4, with 8 nucleotides matching TRBD2. The V and J ends lost 4 bases and 0 bases, in that order; junction bases with no gene match: 5. Germline assignment: CDR1 MGHRA and CDR2 YSYEKL. This CDR3 is 16 amino acids long. CDR3: CASSPSSGVAKNIQYF. The CDR3 region has the DNA TGCGCCAGCAGCCCCAGTAGCGGGGTAGCCAAAAACATTCAGTACTTC.

This chain joins TRBV18 and TRBJ1-1, with 9 positions matching TRBD1. The V gene end was trimmed by 2 bases and the J gene end by 3 bases; junction bases not matched to a gene: 4. This CDR3 comprises 15 residues. Per the germline V gene, CDR1 is KGHSH and CDR2 is LQKENI. The CDR3 sequence is CASSPERQGDTEAFF. Here the CDR3 DNA reads TGTGCCAGCTCACCAGAGAGACAGGGGGACACTGAAGCTTTCTTT.

The chain has TRBV7-9 and TRBJ1-2; no clear D. The CDR3 length is 13 residues. Between the trimmed V and J ends, which lost 4 bases and 4 bases, there was a span of 10 bases. CDR1 SEHNR and CDR2 FQNEAQ come from the germline V gene (reference sequence). This CDR3 is CASSSQIIYGYTF. The CDR3 DNA follows: TGTGCCAGCAGCTCACAGATTATCTATGGCTACACCTTC.

The chain joins TRBV5-1 to TRBJ2-1, with 14 positions matching TRBD2. The CDR3 contains 15 residues. Looked up from germline, CDR1 is SGHRS and CDR2 is YFSETQ. V shed 4 bases and J 8 bases; nucleotides not matched to a gene: 5. Here the CDR3 reads CASSPGTSGGDEQFF. CDR3 sequence (DNA): TGCGCCAGCAGCCCTGGGACTAGCGGGGGTGATGAGCAGTTCTTC.

The chain couples TRBV19 to TRBJ1-5, with D unresolved. Trimming took off 5 bases at V and 4 bases at J, with 15 bases between the two ends. Germline loops: CDR1 LNHDA, CDR2 SQIVND (reference sequence). CDR3 length: 15 amino acids. CDR3 DNA: TGTGCCAGTAGTCCAAGTGGAGGGATGAATCAGCCCCAGCATTTT. Translating it yields CASSPSGGMNQPQHF.

J is TRBJ1-5 and V is TRBV18, with no clear D. The CDR3 runs 12 residues. The V and J ends lost 3 bases and 5 bases respectively, with 5 bases between them. Per germline, CDR1 KGHSH and CDR2 LQKENI. CDR3 in DNA: TGTGCCAGCTCACCGGCAGATCAGCCCCAGCATTTT. It is translated as CASSPADQPQHF.

The rearrangement uses TRBV7-9 and TRBJ2-7, with 8 bases aligning to TRBD2. The CDR3 loop spans 15 amino acids. Germline-derived CDR1 and CDR2 are SEHNR and FQNEAQ (reference sequence). Trimming removed 6 bases from V and 5 bases from J; junction bases left unmatched: 12. The CDR3 loop is CASSHTGGGSNEQYF. Here the CDR3 DNA reads TGTGCCAGCAGTCATACGGGAGGGGGAAGTAACGAGCAGTACTTC.

This clone was seen more than once but under ten times. The rearrangement joins TRBV28 to TRBJ1-5, with TRBD1 matching over 7 bases. The CDR3 totals 14 residues. V was pared by 6 bases and J by 5 bases, with 7 bases of the junction left unmatched. Germline CDR1 and CDR2: MDHEN and SYDVKM. The CDR3 region has the DNA TGTGCCAGCAGCTCGACAGGGTACGATCAGCCCCAGCATTTT. Translated: CASSSTGYDQPQHF.

The chain links TRBV4-1 to TRBJ2-5, with a tentative D call TRBD2 (6 bases). The J call may be incorrect, as the DNA end agrees better with TRBJ2-7. The CDR3 runs 13 residues. Germline assignment: CDR1 MGHRA and CDR2 YSYEKL. CDR3 loop: CASSPQEGYEQYF. Here the CDR3 DNA reads TGCGCCAGCAGCCCGCAGGAGGGGTACGAGCAGTACTTC.

About this clone: Other DNA sequences of this sample code for an identical CDR3. The V gene is TRBV20-1, the J gene TRBJ2-1, with TRBD2 as a possible D gene (5 bases). The CDR3 runs 10 residues. V dropped 3 bases and J dropped 10 bases, with 7 bases sitting between them. Per germline, CDR1 DFQATT and CDR2 SNEGSKA (reference sequence). In DNA form, the CDR3 reads TGCAGTGCTAGCGGCGGGGAGCAGTTCTTC. Protein product: CSASGGEQFF.

The gene calls are TRBV9 and TRBJ2-3; no clear D gene. CDR1 is SGDLS, CDR2 YYNGEE, per germline. V was shortened by 4 bases and J by 7 bases, with 16 bases between the two germline ends. CDR3 length: 14 residues. The CDR3 protein is CASSPQPLTYTQYF. The CDR3, as DNA: TGTGCCAGCAGCCCTCAACCGCTGACTTATACGCAGTATTTT.

This rearrangement joins TRBV5-4 to TRBJ2-5; possible D gene TRBD1, 5 bases. V was clipped by 1 base and J by 2 bases, with 9 bases between them. From germline, CDR1 is SGHNT and CDR2 YYREEE (reference sequence). The CDR3 extends over 14 amino acids. CDR3: CASSLWTRQETQYF. CDR3 sequence (DNA): TGTGCCAGCAGCTTGTGGACAAGACAAGAGACCCAGTACTTC. Complete variable domain (other parts from reference TRBV5-4 and TRBJ2-5): ETGVTQSPTHLIKTRGQQVTLRCSSQSGHNTVSWYQQALGQGPQFIFQYYREEENGRGNFPPRFSGLQFPNYSSELNVNALELDDSALYLCASSLWTRQETQYFGPGTRLLVL.

The V call is TRBV30, the J call TRBJ2-1, with a possible D match to TRBD2 (6 bases). This CDR3 is 12 amino acids long. Germline V gene sequence: CDR1 GTSNPN, CDR2 SVGIG (reference sequence). Trimming removed 3 bases at V and 7 bases at J, with 10 bases between. The CDR3 nucleotides are TGTGCCTGGAGGGGTGGGGGGAATGAGCAGTTCTTC. This gives the protein CAWRGGGNEQFF.

The V gene is TRBV28, the J gene TRBJ1-1, with TRBD1 matching over 11 bases. CDR1 and CDR2 (germline): MDHEN, SYDVKM. The CDR3 is 18 residues long. Trimming took 3 bases from V and 5 from J; bases not matched to a gene: 14. DNA of the CDR3: TGTGCCAGCAGTTTGTTCTTCGGACAGGGGGCGCTTCGGACTGAAGCTTTCTTT. This codes for CASSLFFGQGALRTEAFF.

The genes are TRBV6-6 and TRBJ1-5, with D maybe TRBD1 (6 bases). V was pared by 10 bases and J by 5 bases, with 21 bases between. Germline V gives CDR1 MNHNY, CDR2 SVGAGI (reference sequence). CDR3 length equals 15 residues. In DNA, the CDR3 is TGTGCCACCAGGAAACCAGGGGCCGGTGATCAGCCCCAGCATTTT. Translated, it gives CATRKPGAGDQPQHF.

The genes are TRBV9 and TRBJ2-7; possibly TRBD2 for D (6 bases). CDR3 length: 13 residues. Trimming removed 7 bases from V and 7 bases from J, with 18 bases in between. In germline, CDR1 is SGDLS, CDR2 YYNGEE. The CDR3 region has the DNA TGTGCCAGCGGGACTGGACGATTCTTTGAGCAGTACTTC. This sequence encodes CASGTGRFFEQYF. The complete variable domain, with remaining parts taken from reference TRBV9 and TRBJ2-7, reads DSGVTQTPKHLITATGQRVTLRCSPRSGDLSVYWYQQSLDQGLQFLIQYYNGEERAKGNILERFSAQQFPDLHSELNLSSLELGDSALYFCASGTGRFFEQYFGPGTRLTVT.

This sequence joins TRBV19 and TRBJ2-7, with 7 bases aligning to TRBD2. Per the germline V gene, CDR1 is LNHDA and CDR2 is SQIVND (reference sequence). V was pared by 7 bases and J by 7 bases, with 13 bases of the junction left unmatched. This CDR3 spans 14 amino acids. The CDR3 region has the DNA TGTGCCAGTACCCCCAACGGGAGGAGTCAGGAGCAGTACTTC. Amino acid sequence: CASTPNGRSQEQYF.

V and J are TRBV27 and TRBJ2-5; TRBD2 might be the D (7 bases). CDR3 size: 12 residues. V gave up 5 bases and J gave up 7 bases, with 11 bases separating them. Germline CDR1 is MNHEY and CDR2 is SMNVEV (reference sequence). In nucleotides, the CDR3 is TGTGCCAGCAGTCAAGGGGGGGGGACCCAGTACTTC. Protein sequence: CASSQGGGTQYF.

The chain links TRBV6-1 to TRBJ2-1; maybe TRBD2 (5 bases). Per the germline V gene, CDR1 is MNHNS and CDR2 is SASEGT. The V end was cut by 7 bases, the J end by 13 bases, with 17 bases between. There are 12 residues in the CDR3. CDR3 coding DNA: TGTGCCAGCATCGCTCAAGCGGAGCAACAGTTCTTC. Translating gives CASIAQAEQQFF.

The V gene is TRBV18, the J gene TRBJ2-4; TRBD2 might be the D (6 bases). This CDR3 region has 14 residues. In germline, CDR1 is KGHSH, CDR2 LQKENI. The V end lost 3 bases, the J end lost 5 bases, and 11 bases lay between the germline ends. CDR3 residues: CASSPGGVQNIQYF. The CDR3 DNA reads TGTGCCAGCTCACCGGGGGGAGTCCAAAACATTCAGTACTTC.

This chain links TRBV11-2 with TRBJ2-7; 7 bases fit TRBD1. V was clipped by 5 bases and J by 6 bases; unmatched bases: 16. Germline lookup yields CDR1 SGHAT and CDR2 FQNNGV. The CDR3 loop spans 16 amino acids. The chain's CDR3 is CASSLTVGGWPPEQYF. CDR3 bases: TGTGCCAGCAGCCTAACCGTAGGGGGCTGGCCCCCCGAGCAGTACTTC. Drawing the rest from reference TRBV11-2 and TRBJ2-7, the complete variable domain is EAGVAQSPRYKIIEKRQSVAFWCNPISGHATLYWYQQILGQGPKLLIQFQNNGVVDDSQLPKDRFSAERLKGVDSTLKIQPAKLEDSAVYLCASSLTVGGWPPEQYFGPGTRLTVT.

The count of this clone is one. The chain joins TRBV28 to TRBJ2-1; 8 nucleotides match TRBD1. V dropped 9 bases and J dropped 7; count of bases not matched to a gene: 2. The CDR3 has 11 amino acids. CDR1 is MDHEN and CDR2 is SYDVKM in the germline V gene. The CDR3 DNA sequence: TGTGCCAGTACAGGGGGAAATGAGCAGTTCTTC. Translated, it gives CASTGGNEQFF.

This clone has a handful of counts. The chain employs TRBV9 and TRBJ1-2; D is unclear. Germline-derived CDR1 and CDR2 are SGDLS and YYNGEE. This CDR3 is 12 amino acids long. Trimming pared 1 base from V and 3 bases from J, leaving 4 bases between. The CDR3 DNA reads TGTGCCAGCAGCGTACAGGACTATGGCTACACCTTC. The encoded protein is CASSVQDYGYTF.

This sequence joins TRBV6-5 and TRBJ2-1; maybe TRBD2 (7 bases). Germline V gives CDR1 MNHEY, CDR2 SVGAGI. The CDR3 has 14 amino acids. Trimming cost V 10 bases and J 6 bases, with 19 bases left between them. The CDR3 nucleotides are TGTGCCACCAGAATAGGGGGGGGCCTCAATGAGCAGTTCTTC. It codes for CATRIGGGLNEQFF.